These 27 T cell receptor beta chains originate from one sample sequenced in a study of T cell responses to AZD1222 COVID-19 vaccine. Libraries were prepared by immunoSEQ multiplex PCR; TCRdb keeps only in-frame clonotypes and omits some of them. The repertoire holds more than 100,000 clones, approximately 85% seen once, with approximately 6.2% in the top ten. Material: peripheral blood, obtained on day 0 of AZD1222 vaccination. The receptors shown here come from an adult in good health.

This clone is a singleton in its sample. CDR3 in DNA: TGTGCCAGCAGTTTAACCTCCTATGAGGACTCTGGGGCCAACGTCCTGACTTTC. Residues: CASSLTSYEDSGANVLTF. The V call is TRBV28, the J call TRBJ2-6; D gene uncertain. The CDR3 loop spans 18 amino acids. The germline V gene encodes CDR1 MDHEN and CDR2 SYDVKM. V lost 2 bases, J lost 0 bases, and 14 bases lay in between. The variable domain in full, with the rest retrieved from reference TRBV28 and TRBJ2-6, is DVKVTQSSRYLVKRTGEKVFLECVQDMDHENMFWYRQDPGLGLRLIYFSYDVKMKEKGDIPEGYSVSREKKERFSLILESASTNQTSMYLCASSLTSYEDSGANVLTFGAGSRLTVL.

The gene calls are TRBV29-1 and TRBJ1-4; possible D gene TRBD1, 6 bases. CDR1 is SQVTM and CDR2 is ANQGSEA in the germline V gene. This CDR3 is built from 15 residues. Trimming took off 0 bases at V and 4 bases at J, with 12 bases between the two ends. This chain's CDR3 is CSVEDGGTSNEKLFF. CDR3 sequence (DNA): TGCAGCGTTGAAGATGGGGGGACAAGTAATGAAAAACTGTTTTTT.

The chain uses TRBV5-4 and TRBJ2-5; D call uncertain. The V gene's germline CDR1 is SGHNT and CDR2 YYREEE (reference sequence). This CDR3 has 14 residues. V lost 0 bases and J lost 2, with 8 bases in between. The CDR3 region is CASSLVGFQETQYF. CDR3 in DNA: TGTGCCAGCAGCTTGGTAGGTTTTCAAGAGACCCAGTACTTC.

This chain connects TRBV4-2 to TRBJ1-4; TRBD1 matches at 9 bases. V lost 1 base, J lost 7 bases, and 10 bases stayed unmatched. The V gene's germline CDR1 is LGHNA and CDR2 YNFKEQ. The CDR3 spans 17 residues. The CDR3 DNA is TGTGCCAGCAGCCAAGTCCCAACCGGGACAGGGACTGAAAAACTGTTTTTT. Protein sequence: CASSQVPTGTGTEKLFF.

The CDR3: CASSFSKNSGWLRSDTQYF. DNA for the CDR3: TGTGCCAGCAGCTTCTCCAAAAACAGCGGGTGGTTGAGATCAGATACGCAGTATTTT. The V and J genes are TRBV5-5 and TRBJ2-3, with TRBD2 as a possible D gene (6 bases). CDR1 is SGHKS, CDR2 YYEKEE, per germline (reference sequence). V lost 2 bases, J lost 4 bases, and 26 bases lay in between. The CDR3 runs 19 residues.

This clone was seen a handful of times. The J gene is TRBJ1-4, the V gene TRBV28, with D tentatively TRBD1 (6 bases). The CDR3 consists of 17 residues. Deletions cut 5 bases from V and 7 bases from J, with 23 bases between. Germline V gene data show CDR1 as MDHEN and CDR2 as SYDVKM. The DNA for the CDR3 is TGTGCCAGCAGTCATCTACCCGAGGGGGTGTCGGGTGAAAAACTGTTTTTT. Its protein is CASSHLPEGVSGEKLFF.

DNA for the CDR3: TGTGCCAGCAGCTTCCCTAGCCCTGGCAATGAGCAGTTCTTC. Protein product: CASSFPSPGNEQFF. The chain has TRBV5-6 and TRBJ2-1; tentative D call: TRBD2 (5 bases). The germline V and J ends were trimmed by 2 bases and 6 bases, with 12 bases remaining between them. Germline V gives CDR1 SGHDT, CDR2 YYEEEE. This CDR3 is 14 amino acids long.

The V gene is TRBV5-1, the J gene TRBJ1-1; the D is unclear. Germline V gene data show CDR1 as SGHRS and CDR2 as YFSETQ. V gave up 5 bases and J gave up 1 base, with 12 bases separating them. The CDR3 runs 14 residues. CDR3: CASSPDGKNTEAFF. The CDR3 DNA follows: TGCGCCAGCAGTCCGGACGGGAAGAACACTGAAGCTTTCTTT.

The gene calls are TRBV19 and TRBJ2-5; the D gene is possibly TRBD2 (5 bases). Between the trimmed V and J ends, which lost 7 bases and 7 bases, there was a span of 19 bases. The germline V gene encodes CDR1 LNHDA and CDR2 SQIVND (reference sequence). The CDR3 has 14 amino acids. This CDR3 is CASNYLGSGRTQYF. The DNA of the CDR3 is TGTGCCAGTAATTATCTGGGGTCGGGGAGGACCCAGTACTTC. The entire variable domain, with the rest obtained from reference TRBV19 and TRBJ2-5, is as follows: DGGITQSPKYLFRKEGQNVTLSCEQNLNHDAMYWYRQDPGQGLRLIYYSQIVNDFQKGDIAEGYSVSREKKESFPLTVTSAQKNPTAFYLCASNYLGSGRTQYFGPGTRLLVL.

This clone has only one observation. The rearrangement joins TRBV6-5 to TRBJ2-1; 9 bases align to TRBD2. Losses at the gene ends were 3 bases for V and 5 bases for J; bases not matched to a gene: 5. The CDR3 has 15 amino acids. Germline V gene sequence: CDR1 MNHEY, CDR2 SVGAGI. The DNA of the CDR3 is TGTGCCAGCAGTTATAGGGGACTAGCCGACAATGAGCAGTTCTTC. Protein: CASSYRGLADNEQFF.

A few counts support this clone. The V and J genes are TRBV2 and TRBJ1-1; possible D gene TRBD1, 5 bases. Germline V gene lookup returns CDR1 SNHLY and CDR2 FYNNEI. V gave up 1 base and J gave up 4 bases, with 10 bases separating them. This CDR3 comprises 14 residues. The CDR3: CASSEVGVGTEAFF. Here the CDR3 DNA reads TGTGCCAGCAGTGAAGTGGGGGTGGGCACTGAAGCTTTCTTT.

The chain couples TRBV28 to TRBJ1-5, with 7 bases identical to TRBD1. The CDR3 is 13 amino acids. V was clipped by 6 bases and J by 11 bases; unmatched bases: 10. Per germline, CDR1 MDHEN and CDR2 SYDVKM. The CDR3 loop is CASRTGTAGAQHF. As DNA, the CDR3 is TGTGCCAGCAGAACAGGGACAGCGGGGGCCCAGCATTTT.

The chain uses TRBV19 and TRBJ1-1, with 10 bases aligning to TRBD1. The length of the CDR3 is 15 residues. The V gene end was trimmed by 5 bases and the J gene end by 6 bases; junction bases not matched to a gene: 9. Germline assignment: CDR1 LNHDA and CDR2 SQIVND (reference sequence). The CDR3: CASSPWTGGRAEAFF. The CDR3, as DNA: TGTGCCAGTAGTCCCTGGACAGGGGGAAGGGCTGAAGCTTTCTTT.

This clone was detected once. This chain uses TRBV23-1 with TRBJ2-2; D is ambiguous. TRBV23-1 is an ORF, and what it does is uncertain. CDR3 length: 16 amino acids. The V end lost 5 bases, the J end lost 3 bases, and 16 bases lay between the germline ends. The CDR3 DNA reads TGCGCCAGCAGTTCACCACCTGGCTCAGACACCGGGGAGCTGTTTTTT. It yields the protein CASSSPPGSDTGELFF.

This clone was seen a handful of times. J is TRBJ2-2 and V is TRBV27; D is uncertain. The germline V and J ends were trimmed by 4 bases and 3 bases, with 0 bases remaining between them. Germline V CDR1 and CDR2: MNHEY, SMNVEV (reference sequence). The CDR3 totals 11 residues. The CDR3 bases are TGTGCCAGCAGTTACACCGGGGAGCTGTTTTTT. It encodes CASSYTGELFF.

The chain joins TRBV5-8 to TRBJ1-1; weak D call: TRBD1 (5 bases). V lost 1 base to trimming and J lost 0 bases, with 13 bases between them. The germline gives CDR1 SGHTS, CDR2 YDEGEE. This CDR3 is built from 16 residues. CDR3 coding DNA: TGTGCCAGCAGCTTGCCGATCAGGGCAATGAACACTGAAGCTTTCTTT. Translation: CASSLPIRAMNTEAFF.

CDR3 in amino acids: CASSSVGQGESGEQFF. Written as DNA, the CDR3 is TGTGCCAGCAGTTCAGTAGGTCAGGGGGAAAGCGGTGAGCAGTTCTTC. The chain employs TRBV28 and TRBJ2-1; 7 bases are a match to TRBD1. The CDR3 contains 16 residues. Germline CDR1 reads MDHEN; CDR2 reads SYDVKM. The ends lost 4 bases at V and 9 bases at J; junction bases unmatched: 15.

V and J are TRBV7-3 and TRBJ2-1; 10 bases match TRBD2. The V segment lost 5 bases and the J segment 7 bases; nucleotides outside the gene matches: 11. Germline CDR1 SGHTA, CDR2 FQGTGA. There are 16 residues in the CDR3. CDR3 sequence: CASSPLAGGRKNEQFF. The CDR3 DNA follows: TGTGCCAGCAGCCCCTTAGCGGGGGGTCGTAAGAATGAGCAGTTCTTC.

The V gene is TRBV7-2, the J gene TRBJ2-3, with a tentative D call TRBD1 (6 bases). This CDR3 is built from 16 residues. From germline, CDR1 is SGHTA and CDR2 FQGNSA. With 4 bases removed from V and 1 base from J, the gap between germline ends came to 15 bases. CDR3 loop: CASSSIGGRRTDTQYF. The CDR3 DNA is TGTGCCAGCAGCTCAATAGGGGGACGACGCACAGATACGCAGTATTTT.

This sequence joins TRBV28 and TRBJ2-5, with D possibly matching TRBD1 (6 bases). V dropped 6 bases and J dropped 4 bases, with 18 bases sitting between them. The germline gives CDR1 MDHEN, CDR2 SYDVKM. The length of the CDR3 is 15 residues. CDR3 protein: CASRSTGTWGETQYF. Here the CDR3 DNA reads TGTGCCAGCAGGTCCACAGGGACGTGGGGAGAGACCCAGTACTTC.

The chain has TRBV5-1 and TRBJ1-1; D is unclear. This CDR3 spans 16 amino acids. V dropped 1 base and J dropped 0 bases, with 13 bases sitting between them. Germline V gene lookup returns CDR1 SGHRS and CDR2 YFSETQ. CDR3 sequence reads: CASSLSGANLNTEAFF. The DNA for the CDR3 is TGCGCCAGCAGCTTGAGCGGTGCGAACTTGAACACTGAAGCTTTCTTT.

CDR3 sequence reads: CASSPNRGMAGELFF. CDR3 DNA sequence: TGTGCCAGCAGCCCTAACAGGGGAATGGCCGGGGAGCTGTTTTTT. The chain combines TRBV7-9 with TRBJ2-2, with 7 bases matching TRBD1. The V and J ends lost 5 bases and 6 bases, in that order; junction bases with no gene match: 9. This CDR3 region has 15 residues. Germline-derived CDR1 and CDR2 are SEHNR and FQNEAQ (reference sequence).

The chain carries TRBV6-4 and TRBJ2-2, with D possibly being TRBD1 or TRBD2 (6 bases each). The ends were cut back, 3 bases at V and 5 bases at J, with 13 bases in the middle. The CDR3 is 15 residues long. Germline V gene sequence: CDR1 MRHNA, CDR2 SNTAGT. CDR3 sequence: CASSEKGGQTGELFF. In DNA, the CDR3 is TGTGCCAGCAGTGAGAAAGGGGGGCAAACCGGGGAGCTGTTTTTT.

The genes are TRBV11-2 and TRBJ2-3, with TRBD2 as a possible D gene (7 bases). The CDR3 covers 14 residues. From germline, CDR1 is SGHAT and CDR2 FQNNGV. V gave up 3 bases and J gave up 6 bases, with 13 bases separating them. The CDR3 loop is CASSFQGREDTQYF. CDR3 coding DNA: TGTGCCAGCAGCTTCCAGGGGAGGGAGGATACGCAGTATTTT.

This clone has a single count. V and J are TRBV19 and TRBJ1-5, with TRBD1 identical over 10 bases. Germline lookup yields CDR1 LNHDA and CDR2 SQIVND (reference sequence). CDR3 size: 16 residues. Trimming at V came to 4 bases and at J to 9 bases, leaving 12 bases not matched to a gene. The CDR3 sequence: CASSTQTGGLFRPQHF. The CDR3 nucleotides are TGTGCCAGTAGTACCCAGACAGGGGGCCTCTTCCGGCCCCAGCATTTT.

Here the CDR3 reads CASSQRGAQETQYF. The CDR3 DNA reads as TGTGCCAGCAGCCAACGGGGGGCGCAAGAGACCCAGTACTTC. The rearrangement links TRBV7-2 to TRBJ2-5; weak D call: TRBD2 (7 bases). There are 14 residues in the CDR3. V lost 5 bases and J 2 bases, leaving 12 bases between the germline ends. Germline V gene lookup returns CDR1 SGHTA and CDR2 FQGNSA.

Note on this clone: Different DNA sequences within this sample yield the same CDR3. The chain uses TRBV18 and TRBJ2-2; D is possibly TRBD2 (6 bases). Germline CDR1 and CDR2: KGHSH and LQKENI. The CDR3 has 15 amino acids. Trimming cost V 6 bases and J 0 bases, with 11 bases left between them. The CDR3 loop is CASSPGGPNTGELFF. The CDR3 coding sequence is TGTGCCAGCTCTCCCGGGGGTCCGAACACCGGGGAGCTGTTTTTT.